This is a list of T cell receptor beta chains from one sample in a study of blood T cell repertoires in COVID-19. TCRdb's copy holds only in-frame clones and misses some; the assay was immunoSEQ multiplex PCR. Among 150,000 to 200,000 clones listed, 60% to 80% were seen once. The sequencing sample was made of peripheral blood. These TCRs come from a woman aged 70 to 79 with acute or convalescent COVID-19. Each CDR3 is given with its conserved first and last residue. The order of the fields is D gene, clone size, V gene, J gene, CDR3 protein, CDR3 DNA. The D gene is left open where the match is weak. Not all rows give a size; the values are once, few, many and, for expanded clones, a class.

TRBD1	.	TRBV3-1/TRBV3-2	TRBJ2-2	CASRRTGLFSNTGELFF	TGTGCCAGCAGGCGGACAGGACTCTTCTCGAACACCGGGGAGCTGTTTTTT
TRBD1	.	TRBV13	TRBJ2-7	CASSSQDRDLEQYF	TGTGCCAGCAGCTCGCAAGACAGGGATTTGGAGCAGTACTTC
TRBD1	few	TRBV19	TRBJ1-1	CASSWGTGLRTEAFF	TGTGCCAGTAGTTGGGGGACAGGGCTGAGGACTGAAGCTTTCTTT
TRBD2	few	TRBV14	TRBJ2-7	CASSRLAGAPEQYF	TGTGCCAGCAGCCGGCTAGCGGGAGCGCCCGAGCAGTACTTC
.	.	TRBV5-1	TRBJ1-3	CASSPEGSGNTIYF	TGCGCCAGCAGCCCCGAGGGCTCTGGAAACACCATATATTTT
TRBD1	.	TRBV30	TRBJ2-7	CAWRGQGMAYEQYF	TGTGCCTGGAGGGGACAGGGGATGGCCTACGAGCAGTACTTC
.	.	TRBV28	TRBJ2-7	CASSPSGGPIYEQYF	TGTGCCAGCAGTCCTTCTGGGGGCCCGATCTACGAGCAGTACTTC
.	.	TRBV7-8	TRBJ2-7	CASSNQLGGSPYEQYF	TGTGCCAGCAGCAACCAGCTTGGGGGGAGTCCTTACGAGCAGTACTTC
TRBD2	.	TRBV7-3	TRBJ2-3	CASSFSGSTDTQYF	TGTGCCAGCAGCTTTAGCGGGAGCACAGATACGCAGTATTTT
TRBD1	.	TRBV5-1	TRBJ2-1	CASSLGQGSHNEQFF	TGCGCCAGCAGCTTGGGACAGGGCTCCCACAATGAGCAGTTCTTC
TRBD2	.	TRBV7-2	TRBJ2-1	CASSRTSGSPPNEQFF	TGTGCCAGCAGCCGCACAAGCGGGAGTCCACCCAATGAGCAGTTCTTC
.	.	TRBV19	TRBJ1-1	CASSIPQGWTEAFF	TGTGCCAGTAGTATACCCCAGGGTTGGACTGAAGCTTTCTTT
TRBD1	.	TRBV18	TRBJ2-7	CASSRPGTGTYEQYF	TGTGCCAGCTCAAGACCCGGGACAGGAACCTACGAGCAGTACTTC
.	.	TRBV3-1/TRBV3-2	TRBJ2-3	CASSSALAGDTQYF	TGTGCCAGCTCCTCAGCTCTGGCGGGAGATACGCAGTATTTT
.	.	TRBV19	TRBJ1-1	CASGQTDYTEAFF	TGTGCCAGTGGCCAGACAGACTACACTGAAGCTTTCTTT
TRBD2	once	TRBV5-4	TRBJ2-7	CASSWTSGDSYEQYF	TGTGCCAGCAGCTGGACTAGCGGAGACTCCTACGAGCAGTACTTC
TRBD1	.	TRBV19	TRBJ2-1	CASSTTGGYFSEQFF	TGTGCCAGTAGTACGACAGGGGGCTATTTTAGTGAGCAGTTCTTC
.	.	TRBV11-2	TRBJ1-6	CASSLEHDVTPLHF	TGTGCCAGCAGCTTAGAACACGATGTGACACCCCTCCACTTT
.	many	TRBV29-1	TRBJ2-7	CSVEQSGARYEQYF	TGCAGCGTTGAACAGTCGGGAGCACGGTACGAGCAGTACTTC
.	once	TRBV21-1	TRBJ2-5	CASSKFDCGEEPAGETQYF	TGTGCCAGCAGCAAATTTGACTGTGGCGAAGAACCAGCTGGGGAGACCCAGTACTTC
.	few	TRBV6-6	TRBJ1-2	CASSQSRTTPGDGYTF	TGTGCCAGCAGTCAATCCCGGACGACCCCAGGGGATGGCTACACCTTC
.	.	TRBV29-1	TRBJ2-7	CSVEAAVGYEQYF	TGCAGCGTTGAGGCGGCAGTTGGATACGAGCAGTACTTC
.	.	TRBV7-2	TRBJ1-5	CASSYSSGVGQPQHF	TGTGCCAGCAGCTACTCCTCCGGGGTCGGGCAGCCCCAGCATTTT
.	.	TRBV2	TRBJ2-1	CASSEERSGIQEQFF	TGTGCCAGCAGTGAAGAGAGGAGTGGAATCCAGGAGCAGTTCTTC
.	many	TRBV7-2	TRBJ2-6	CASSLVGGSGANVLTF	TGTGCCAGCAGCTTAGTCGGGGGCTCTGGGGCCAACGTCCTGACTTTC